The following is a T cell receptor (beta chain) sequence with its context. Its antigen is not known. The data belong to a study of T cells expressing NK-cell markers. About the study: Repertoires of TCR beta were obtained from T cells sorted as CD3+CD56+NKG2C+, CD3+CD56+NKG2C- and CD3+CD56-NKG2C+. HCMV serostatus: most of the eight sequenced donors positive, one negative. Regarding the study as a whole: Expanded NKG2C+ T cell clones were not confirmed as HCMV-specific. The study found dominant NKG2C+ clonotypes at roughly 1.0-8% of CD8+ T cells in roughly six donors.

From its re-call of the 5' RACE reads, TCRdb lists each CDR3 protein once, without DNA. The table for this sample gives 300,000 to 450,000 distinct CDR3 sequences. The CDR3 is 14 amino acids. Germline V gene sequence: CDR1 MNHNS, CDR2 SASEGT. The source material was blood T cells: a sorted CD56 or NKG2C T cell subset, CD4+ or CD8+ T cells, or bulk PBMC T cells (not recorded which). The chain recombines TRBV6-1 with TRBJ2-1; TCRdb reports TRBD1, a call that lacks DNA to check it against. This receptor was taken from a man aged 18 to 70 in good health. This CDR3 is CASSGQGARVEQFF.